The entry below gives a single T cell receptor (beta chain) sequence along with its context. Its antigen is currently unknown. These data originate in a study of shared clonotypes between healthy human individuals. In the study overall: Aged between 18 and 49, the donors were two women and a few men. Notes on the study in general: Clonotype sharing levels among donors were expected to vary with sequencing depth.

Per the study methods: Filtering differed for immunoSEQ, which gave only junction sequences without quality scores. Profiling relied on immunoSEQ multiplex PCR, and the TCRdb table lists in-frame clones only, not all of them. D and trimming come from the DNA, and the V and J calls and clone size come from that table. The table shows about 530,000 clones, with approximately 79% occurring only once. Genomic DNA, for the unsorted samples, came from roughly 94 million PBMCs. Germline V gene data show CDR1 as MNHEY and CDR2 as SMNVEV (reference sequence). The CDR3 has 15 residues. The junction had 4 bases not matched to a gene; V was cut back by 5 bases and J by 4 bases.

Material: PBMCs. The chain joins TRBV27 to TRBJ2-2; 10 nucleotides match TRBD2. This TCR derives from a woman aged 40-49 years in good health. Some clones in this sample may be carry-over from other donors' samples. CDR3 sequence (DNA): TGTGCCAGCAGTCTTAGCGGGAGGATCACCGGGGAGCTGTTTTTT. Protein product: CASSLSGRITGELFF.